This passage covers 11 T cell receptor beta chains from one sample sequenced in a study of CD8 T cells in Susac syndrome. An input of about 0.45 to 1 ug of RNA was subjected to reverse transcription using random hexamers. TCRdb re-called the immunoSEQ multiplex PCR reads through MiXCR, storing one row per CDR3 protein. The table records 190,000 or so distinct CDR3 sequences, 95% of them present only once. Sequences were obtained from CD4+ T cells from PBMCs. The receptors were gathered from a human donor with multiple sclerosis.

The chain carries TRBV12-3 or TRBV12-4 and TRBJ1-1; D is unclear. V was pared by 1 base and J by 4 bases, with 7 bases between. The CDR3 loop spans 13 amino acids. CDR3 in amino acids: CASSLGVPTEAFF. The CDR3, as DNA: TGTGCCAGCAGTTTAGGCGTCCCCACTGAAGCTTTCTTT.

The chain has TRBV20-1 and TRBJ1-2; a possible D gene is TRBD1 (5 bases). This CDR3 spans 12 amino acids. Germline V gene sequence: CDR1 DFQATT, CDR2 SNEGSKA (reference sequence). Between the trimmed V and J ends, which lost 6 bases and 5 bases, there was a span of 13 bases. The CDR3 sequence: CSAERTLYGYTF. In nucleotides, the CDR3 is TGCAGTGCCGAACGGACACTTTATGGCTACACCTTC.

This rearrangement joins TRBV7-8 to TRBJ2-7; 8 nucleotides agree with TRBD2. Germline assignment: CDR1 SGHVS and CDR2 FQNEAQ. The CDR3 has 13 amino acids. Unmatched junction bases numbered 6, after V lost 5 bases and J lost 6 bases. This CDR3 reads CASSPGTRGEQYV. CDR3 coding DNA: TGTGCCAGCAGCCCTGGGACTAGGGGCGAGCAGTACGTC.

The J gene is TRBJ1-2, the V gene TRBV6-5; TRBD1 is a possible D gene (5 bases). The CDR3 spans 13 residues. From germline, CDR1 is MNHEY and CDR2 SVGAGI. V was clipped by 7 bases and J by 4 bases, with 13 bases between them. In DNA form, the CDR3 reads TGTGCCAGCATTAGAGTCGGGGGCTATGGCTACACCTTC. This encodes CASIRVGGYGYTF.

J is TRBJ1-6 and V is TRBV5-6; D remains unclear. The CDR3 runs 15 residues. Germline values: CDR1 SGHDT, CDR2 YYEEEE. Trimming cost V 0 bases and J 9 bases, with 13 bases left between them. The CDR3 DNA sequence: TGTGCCAGCAGCTTGGATGGCCGTGAGGGTTCACCCCTCCACTTT. It translates to CASSLDGREGSPLHF.

This chain joins TRBV30 and TRBJ2-6, with 13 nucleotides matching TRBD2. Unmatched junction bases numbered 2, after V lost 5 bases and J lost 4 bases. CDR3 length: 15 amino acids. Germline-derived CDR1 and CDR2 are GTSNPN and SVGIG (reference sequence). CDR3 in DNA: TGTGCCTGGGGGACTAGCGGGACAGGGGCCAACGTCCTGACTTTC. It codes for CAWGTSGTGANVLTF.

This chain connects TRBV15 to TRBJ2-5; D possibly matches TRBD1 or TRBD2 (5 bases each). The germline V and J ends were trimmed by 5 bases and 3 bases, with 13 bases remaining between them. The CDR3 loop spans 14 amino acids. Germline-derived CDR1 and CDR2 are LNHNV and YYDKDF (reference sequence). CDR3 in amino acids: CATSFGQGEETQYF. The CDR3 coding sequence is TGTGCCACCAGCTTTGGGCAGGGAGAAGAGACCCAGTACTTC. The full variable domain, completed using reference TRBV15 and TRBJ2-5, is DAMVIQNPRYQVTQFGKPVTLSCSQTLNHNVMYWYQQKSSQAPKLLFHYYDKDFNNEADTPDNFQSRRPNTSFCFLDIRSPGLGDTAMYLCATSFGQGEETQYFGPGTRLLVL.

The chain has TRBV20-1 and TRBJ2-3, with D unresolved. V was shortened by 4 bases and J by 1 base, with 12 bases between the two germline ends. Germline CDR1 and CDR2: DFQATT and SNEGSKA (reference sequence). There are 14 residues in the CDR3. CDR3 bases: TGCAGTGCTACTTCGGATGGGGGCACAGATACGCAGTATTTT. It codes for CSATSDGGTDTQYF.

This clonotype showed up just once. The chain has TRBV7-2 and TRBJ2-5; D might be TRBD2 (6 bases). V was clipped by 1 base and J by 4 bases, with 13 bases between them. This CDR3 has 15 amino acids. The germline V gene has CDR1 SGHTA and CDR2 FQGNSA. The CDR3 region is CASSLVAVRRETQYF. DNA for the CDR3: TGTGCCAGCAGCTTAGTAGCGGTGAGGCGAGAGACCCAGTACTTC. Based on the CDR3 plus reference TRBV7-2 and TRBJ2-5, the full variable domain is GAGVSQSPSNKVTEKGKDVELRCDPISGHTALYWYRQSLGQGLEFLIYFQGNSAPDKSGLPSDRFSAERTGGSVSTLTIQRTQQEDSAVYLCASSLVAVRRETQYFGPGTRLLVL.

The V gene is TRBV3-1, the J gene TRBJ1-6; no reliable D call. Trimming took off 0 bases at V and 6 bases at J, with 9 bases between the two ends. This CDR3 has 15 amino acids. Germline assignment: CDR1 LGHDT and CDR2 YNNKEL (reference sequence). This chain's CDR3 is CASSQDGSSNSPLHF. CDR3 sequence (DNA): TGTGCCAGCAGCCAAGATGGTAGTTCTAATTCACCCCTCCACTTT.

This chain links TRBV20-1 with TRBJ2-2; D gene ambiguous. Germline lookup yields CDR1 DFQATT and CDR2 SNEGSKA (reference sequence). V gave up 4 bases and J gave up 0 bases, with 9 bases separating them. The CDR3 is made up of 14 amino acids. CDR3 sequence reads: CSATDPANTGELFF. CDR3 sequence (DNA): TGCAGTGCTACGGACCCCGCGAACACCGGGGAGCTGTTTTTT.